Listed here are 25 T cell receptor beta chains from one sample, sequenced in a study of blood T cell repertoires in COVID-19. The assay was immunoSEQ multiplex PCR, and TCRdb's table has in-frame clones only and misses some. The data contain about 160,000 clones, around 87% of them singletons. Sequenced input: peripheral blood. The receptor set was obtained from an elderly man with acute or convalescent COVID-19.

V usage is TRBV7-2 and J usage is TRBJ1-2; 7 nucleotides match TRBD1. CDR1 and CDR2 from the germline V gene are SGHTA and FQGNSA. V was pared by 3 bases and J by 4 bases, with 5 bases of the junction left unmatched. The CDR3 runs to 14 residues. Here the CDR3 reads CASSFLEGAYGYTF. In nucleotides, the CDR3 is TGTGCCAGCAGCTTCCTTGAGGGGGCCTATGGCTACACCTTC.

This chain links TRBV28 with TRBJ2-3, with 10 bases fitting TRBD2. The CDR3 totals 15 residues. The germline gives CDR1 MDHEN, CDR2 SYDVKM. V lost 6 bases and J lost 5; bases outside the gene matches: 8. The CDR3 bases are TGTGCCAGCAGCCCAAGCGGGAGGGCCGTAGATACGCAGTATTTT. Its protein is CASSPSGRAVDTQYF.

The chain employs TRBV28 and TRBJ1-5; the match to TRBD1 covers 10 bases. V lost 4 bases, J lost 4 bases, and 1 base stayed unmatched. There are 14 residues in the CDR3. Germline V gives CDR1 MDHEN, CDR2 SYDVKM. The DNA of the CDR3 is TGTGCCAGCAGTTGGGACAGGGGTAATCAGCCCCAGCATTTT. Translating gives CASSWDRGNQPQHF.

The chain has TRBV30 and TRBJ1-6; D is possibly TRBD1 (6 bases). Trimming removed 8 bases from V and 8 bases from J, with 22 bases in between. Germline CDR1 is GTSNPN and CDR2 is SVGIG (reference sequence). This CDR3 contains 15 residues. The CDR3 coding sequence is TGTGCCCTACAGATGGCCGGGACACATTATTCACCCCTCCACTTT. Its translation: CALQMAGTHYSPLHF. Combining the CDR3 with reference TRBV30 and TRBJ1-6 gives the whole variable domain SQTIHQWPATLVQPVGSPLSLECTVEGTSNPNLYWYRQAAGRGLQLLFYSVGIGQISSEVPQNLSASRPQDRQFILSSKKLLLSDSGFYLCALQMAGTHYSPLHFGNGTRLTVT.

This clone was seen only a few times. CDR3: CATSRGRTDYTGELFF. CDR3 DNA: TGTGCCACCAGCAGAGGACGGACAGATTACACCGGGGAGCTGTTTTTT. The rearrangement links TRBV15 to TRBJ2-2; D is possibly TRBD1 (6 bases). The CDR3 is 16 residues long. Germline V gene sequence: CDR1 LNHNV, CDR2 YYDKDF (reference sequence). Trimming shortened V by 1 base and J by 3 bases, and 12 bases separated the two germline ends.

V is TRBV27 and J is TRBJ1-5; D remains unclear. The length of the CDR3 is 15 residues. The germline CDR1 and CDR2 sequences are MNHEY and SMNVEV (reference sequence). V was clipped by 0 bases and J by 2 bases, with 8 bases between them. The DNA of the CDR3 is TGTGCCAGCAGTTTATCCAGGATACGCAATCAGCCCCAGCATTTT. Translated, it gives CASSLSRIRNQPQHF.

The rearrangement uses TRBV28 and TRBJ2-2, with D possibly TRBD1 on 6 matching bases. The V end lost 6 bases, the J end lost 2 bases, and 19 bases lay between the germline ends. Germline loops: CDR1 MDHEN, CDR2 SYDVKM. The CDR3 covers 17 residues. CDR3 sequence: CASSETGLARNTGELFF. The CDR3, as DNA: TGTGCCAGCAGCGAAACAGGGCTGGCTCGAAACACCGGGGAGCTGTTTTTT.

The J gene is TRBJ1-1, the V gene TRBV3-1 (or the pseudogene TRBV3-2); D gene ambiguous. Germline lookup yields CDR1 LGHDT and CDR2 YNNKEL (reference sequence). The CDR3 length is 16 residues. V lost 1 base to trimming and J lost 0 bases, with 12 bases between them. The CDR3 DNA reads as TGTGCCAGCAGCCAAGGGTGGGTGGGAGTGAACACTGAAGCTTTCTTT. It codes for CASSQGWVGVNTEAFF.

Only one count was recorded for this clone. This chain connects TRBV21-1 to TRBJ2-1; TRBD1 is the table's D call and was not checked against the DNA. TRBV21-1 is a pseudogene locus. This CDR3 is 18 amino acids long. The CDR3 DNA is TGTGCCAGCAGCGACCGGGACAGGCTCCCTAGCTCCTACAATGAGCAGTTCTTC. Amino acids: CASSDRDRLPSSYNEQFF.

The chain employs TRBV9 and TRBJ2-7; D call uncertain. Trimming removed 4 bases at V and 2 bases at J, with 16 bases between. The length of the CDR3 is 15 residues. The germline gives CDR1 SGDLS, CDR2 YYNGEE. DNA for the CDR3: TGTGCCAGCAGCCCGCTGGGTGGAGACGCCTACGAGCAGTACTTC. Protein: CASSPLGGDAYEQYF. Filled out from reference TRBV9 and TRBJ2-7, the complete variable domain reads DSGVTQTPKHLITATGQRVTLRCSPRSGDLSVYWYQQSLDQGLQFLIQYYNGEERAKGNILERFSAQQFPDLHSELNLSSLELGDSALYFCASSPLGGDAYEQYFGPGTRLTVT.

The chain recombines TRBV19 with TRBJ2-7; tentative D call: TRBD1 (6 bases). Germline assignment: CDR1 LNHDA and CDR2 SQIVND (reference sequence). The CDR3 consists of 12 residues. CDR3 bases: TGTGCTACGGCGGCAGGGGCGGCCGAGCAGTACTTC. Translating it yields CATAAGAAEQYF.

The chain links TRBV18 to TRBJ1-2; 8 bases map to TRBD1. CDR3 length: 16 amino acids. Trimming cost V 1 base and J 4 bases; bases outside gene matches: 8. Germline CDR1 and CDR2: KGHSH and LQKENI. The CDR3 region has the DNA TGTGCCAGCTCACCACAGCCCAGGGGGCGCCCCTATGGCTACACCTTC. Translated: CASSPQPRGRPYGYTF. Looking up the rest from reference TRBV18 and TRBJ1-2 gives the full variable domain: NAGVMQNPRHLVRRRGQEARLRCSPMKGHSHVYWYRQLPEEGLKFMVYLQKENIIDESGMPKERFSAEFPKEGPSILRIQQVVRGDSAAYFCASSPQPRGRPYGYTFGSGTRLTVV.

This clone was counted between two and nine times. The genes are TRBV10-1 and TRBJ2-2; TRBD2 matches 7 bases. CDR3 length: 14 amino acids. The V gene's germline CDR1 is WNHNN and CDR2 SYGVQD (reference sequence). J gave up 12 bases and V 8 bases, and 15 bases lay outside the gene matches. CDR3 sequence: CASPSGGGPSKLFF. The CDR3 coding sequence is TGCGCCAGCCCATCGGGGGGAGGCCCCTCGAAGCTGTTTTTT.

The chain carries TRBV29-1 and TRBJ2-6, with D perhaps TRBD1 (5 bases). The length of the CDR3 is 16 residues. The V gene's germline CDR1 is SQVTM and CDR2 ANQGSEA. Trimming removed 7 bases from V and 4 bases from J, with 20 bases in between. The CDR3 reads CSAKSGSPVGANVLTF. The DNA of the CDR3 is TGCAGCGCCAAATCAGGGTCGCCTGTCGGGGCCAACGTCCTGACTTTC. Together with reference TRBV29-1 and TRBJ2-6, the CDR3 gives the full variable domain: SAVISQKPSRDICQRGTSLTIQCQVDSQVTMMFWYRQQPGQSLTLIATANQGSEATYESGFVIDKFPISRPNLTFSTLTVSNMSPEDSSIYLCSAKSGSPVGANVLTFGAGSRLTVL.

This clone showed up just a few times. The CDR3 DNA is TGCAGCGTTAAACAGGGTACAGGTGAAGCTTTCTTT. Protein: CSVKQGTGEAFF. This chain uses TRBV29-1 with TRBJ1-1, with D tentatively TRBD1 (6 bases). Trimming took off 5 bases at V and 7 bases at J, with 14 bases between the two ends. Germline CDR1 and CDR2: SQVTM and ANQGSEA. The CDR3 contains 12 residues.

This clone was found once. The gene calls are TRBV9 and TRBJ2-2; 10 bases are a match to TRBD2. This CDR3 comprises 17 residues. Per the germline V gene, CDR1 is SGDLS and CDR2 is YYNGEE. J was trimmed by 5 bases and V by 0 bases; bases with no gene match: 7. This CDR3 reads CASSVGPSGSVTGELFF. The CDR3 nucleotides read TGTGCCAGCAGCGTAGGTCCTAGCGGGAGTGTAACCGGGGAGCTGTTTTTT.

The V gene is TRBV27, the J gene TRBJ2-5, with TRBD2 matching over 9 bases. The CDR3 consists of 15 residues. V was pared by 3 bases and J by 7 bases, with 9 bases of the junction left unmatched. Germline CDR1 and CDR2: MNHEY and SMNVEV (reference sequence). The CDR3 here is CASSLVAGVGGTQYF. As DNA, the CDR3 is TGTGCCAGCAGTTTGGTAGCGGGAGTCGGTGGGACCCAGTACTTC.

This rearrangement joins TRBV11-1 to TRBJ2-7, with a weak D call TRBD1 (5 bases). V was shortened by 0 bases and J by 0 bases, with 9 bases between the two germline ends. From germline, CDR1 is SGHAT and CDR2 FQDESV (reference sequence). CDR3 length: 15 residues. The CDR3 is CASSLAAGSSYEQYF. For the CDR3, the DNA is TGTGCCAGCAGCTTAGCGGCAGGGTCCTCCTACGAGCAGTACTTC.

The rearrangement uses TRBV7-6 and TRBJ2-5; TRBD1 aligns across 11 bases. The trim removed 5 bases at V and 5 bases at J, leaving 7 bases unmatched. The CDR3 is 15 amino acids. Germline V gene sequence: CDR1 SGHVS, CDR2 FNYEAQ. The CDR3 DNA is TGTGCCAGCAGCGAAGGGACAGGGGGGACGGAGACCCAGTACTTC. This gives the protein CASSEGTGGTETQYF.

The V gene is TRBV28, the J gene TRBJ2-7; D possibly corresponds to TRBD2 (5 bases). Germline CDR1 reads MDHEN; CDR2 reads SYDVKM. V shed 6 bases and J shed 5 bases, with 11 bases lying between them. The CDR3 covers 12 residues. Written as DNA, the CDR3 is TGTGCCAGCAGGACGCCGGGGAACGAGCAGTACTTC. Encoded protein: CASRTPGNEQYF.

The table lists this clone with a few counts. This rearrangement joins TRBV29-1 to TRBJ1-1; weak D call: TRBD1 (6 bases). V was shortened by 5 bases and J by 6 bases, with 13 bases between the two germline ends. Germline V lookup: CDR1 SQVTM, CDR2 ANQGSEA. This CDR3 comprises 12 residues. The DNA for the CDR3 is TGCAGCGTTAACCAGGGGTTCGCTGAAGCTTTCTTT. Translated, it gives CSVNQGFAEAFF.

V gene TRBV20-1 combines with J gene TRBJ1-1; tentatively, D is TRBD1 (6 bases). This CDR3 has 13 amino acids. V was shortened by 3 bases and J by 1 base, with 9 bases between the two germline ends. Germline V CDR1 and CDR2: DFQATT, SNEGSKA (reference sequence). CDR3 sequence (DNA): TGCAGTGCTAGTACGACAGGGAACACTGAAGCTTTCTTT. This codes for CSASTTGNTEAFF.

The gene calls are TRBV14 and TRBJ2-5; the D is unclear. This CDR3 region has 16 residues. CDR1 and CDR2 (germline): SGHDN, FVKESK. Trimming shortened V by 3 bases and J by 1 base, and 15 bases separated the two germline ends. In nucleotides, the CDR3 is TGTGCCAGCAGCCACACCTTCGGGTTGGGCCAAGAGACCCAGTACTTC. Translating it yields CASSHTFGLGQETQYF.

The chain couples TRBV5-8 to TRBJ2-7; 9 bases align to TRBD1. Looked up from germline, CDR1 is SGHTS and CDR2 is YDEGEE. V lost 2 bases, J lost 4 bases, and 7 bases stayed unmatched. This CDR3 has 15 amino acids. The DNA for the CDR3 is TGTGCCAGCAGCTTTGGGGACAGGGAGTTATACGAGCAGTACTTC. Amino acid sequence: CASSFGDRELYEQYF.

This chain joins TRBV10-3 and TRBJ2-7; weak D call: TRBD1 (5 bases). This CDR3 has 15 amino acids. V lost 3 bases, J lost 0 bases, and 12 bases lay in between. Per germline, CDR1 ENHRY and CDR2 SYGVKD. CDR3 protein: CAISEGDRSSYEQYF. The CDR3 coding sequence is TGTGCCATCAGTGAAGGAGACAGAAGCTCCTACGAGCAGTACTTC.